The clone carrying this T cell receptor (beta chain) was recorded a few times. Its antigen is unidentified. The sample originates from a study of T cells after yellow fever vaccination. Study-wide results and limits: Booster sampling recovered most clones from primary vaccination (less than 97% CD4, around 88% CD8).

Germline assignment: CDR1 SGHTA and CDR2 FQGTGA. The CDR3 has 16 amino acids. Trimming pared 2 bases from V and 0 bases from J, leaving 13 bases between. 5'RACE template switching added a universal primer site and UMIs to TCR cDNA. TCRdb ran MiXCR on the 5' RACE reads and lists one entry per CDR3 protein. The repertoire holds under 700,000 distinct CDR3 sequences, with 17% as singletons. V is TRBV7-3 and J is TRBJ1-1; D remains unclear. The clonotype was recovered from a man between 18 and 35 years old who received the YFV17D yellow fever vaccine. Material: PBMCs, obtained around 5 days after the first yellow fever vaccination. DNA of the CDR3: TGTGCCAGCAGCTTAGATCCTCCAAGTTTGAACACTGAAGCTTTCTTT. Translating it yields CASSLDPPSLNTEAFF.